Sequencing of this TCR beta chain was carried out in a study of T cells in Graves' hyperthyroidism and ophthalmopathy. Study-wide context: Peripheral blood specimens were obtained at initial diagnosis, prior to any treatment. Study-level points and caveats: The model's output predicted ophthalmopathy at a median of approximately 6.5 months prior to onset.

The CDR3 loop spans 15 amino acids. Germline loops: CDR1 SGHTA, CDR2 FQGNSA. Trimming cost V 3 bases and J 5 bases, with 14 bases left between them. This clonotype has at least ten counts. What it binds is unknown. Fresh peripheral blood, around 10 ml, yielded the PBMCs. Template material for amplifying TCR beta CDR3 regions consisted of RNA transcripts. First-round RT-PCR of the TCR CDR3 relied on the HTBI primer set. TCRdb reprocessed the multiplex PCR reads with MiXCR, giving one entry per CDR3 protein. Of about 640,000 distinct CDR3 sequences in the sample, less than 25% are singletons; the top ten hold roughly 30%.

The chain combines TRBV7-2 with TRBJ2-1; TRBD2 might be the D (6 bases). Sequencing was done on a sample of blood. The TCR comes from a man aged 30 to 39 with Graves' ophthalmopathy. In DNA, the CDR3 is TGTGCCAGCAGCTTGTTGCGCGGGGCCCACAATGAGCAGTTCTTC. Protein product: CASSLLRGAHNEQFF.